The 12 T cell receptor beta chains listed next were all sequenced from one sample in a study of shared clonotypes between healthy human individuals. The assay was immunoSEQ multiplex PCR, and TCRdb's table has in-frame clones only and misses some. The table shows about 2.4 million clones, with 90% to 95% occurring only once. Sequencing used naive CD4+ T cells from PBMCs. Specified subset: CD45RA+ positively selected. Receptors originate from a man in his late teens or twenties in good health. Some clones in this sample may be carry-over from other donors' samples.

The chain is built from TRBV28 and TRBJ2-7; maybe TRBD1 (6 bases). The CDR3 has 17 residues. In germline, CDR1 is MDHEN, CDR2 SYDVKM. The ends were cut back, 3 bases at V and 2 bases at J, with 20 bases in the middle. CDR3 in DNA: TGTGCCAGCAGTTTGGGCCAGACGGGACAAAACCCCTACGAGCAGTACTTC. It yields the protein CASSLGQTGQNPYEQYF.

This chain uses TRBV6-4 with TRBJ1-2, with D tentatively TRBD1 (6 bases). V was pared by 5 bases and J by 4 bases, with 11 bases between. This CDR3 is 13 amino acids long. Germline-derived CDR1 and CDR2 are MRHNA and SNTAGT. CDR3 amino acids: CASSRDNGYGYTF. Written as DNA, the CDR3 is TGTGCCAGCAGTCGGGACAACGGCTATGGCTACACCTTC.

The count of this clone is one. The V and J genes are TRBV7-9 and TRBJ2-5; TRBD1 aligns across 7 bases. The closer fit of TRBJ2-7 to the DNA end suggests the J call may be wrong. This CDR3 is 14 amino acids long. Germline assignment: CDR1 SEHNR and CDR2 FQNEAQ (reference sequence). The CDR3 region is CASSSQGVSYEQYF. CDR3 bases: TGTGCCAGCAGCTCTCAGGGGGTGAGCTACGAGCAGTACTTC.

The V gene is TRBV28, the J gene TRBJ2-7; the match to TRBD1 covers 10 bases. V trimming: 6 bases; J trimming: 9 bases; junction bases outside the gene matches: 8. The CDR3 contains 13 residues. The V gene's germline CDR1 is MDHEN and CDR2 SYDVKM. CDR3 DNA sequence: TGTGCCAGCAGAGAAAGTGACAGGGGGCGGCAGTACTTC. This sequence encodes CASRESDRGRQYF.

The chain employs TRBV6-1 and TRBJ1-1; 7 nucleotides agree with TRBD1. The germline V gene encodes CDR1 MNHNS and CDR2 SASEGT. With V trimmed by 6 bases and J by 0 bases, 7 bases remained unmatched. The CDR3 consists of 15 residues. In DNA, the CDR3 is TGTGCCAGCAGCCAGGGTCAGGGGGTGAACACTGAAGCTTTCTTT. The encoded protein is CASSQGQGVNTEAFF.

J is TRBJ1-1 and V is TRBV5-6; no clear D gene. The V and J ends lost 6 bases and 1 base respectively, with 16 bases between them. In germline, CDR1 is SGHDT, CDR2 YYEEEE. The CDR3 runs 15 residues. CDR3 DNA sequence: TGTGCCAGCACCAACTTTATCGAAGGGAACACTGAAGCTTTCTTT. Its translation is CASTNFIEGNTEAFF.

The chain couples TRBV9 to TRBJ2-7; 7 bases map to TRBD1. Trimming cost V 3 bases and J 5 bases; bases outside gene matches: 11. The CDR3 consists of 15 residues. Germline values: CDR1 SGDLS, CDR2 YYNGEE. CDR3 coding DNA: TGTGCCAGCAGCGCCTTCCCCGGGACAGATGACGAGCAGTACTTC. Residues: CASSAFPGTDDEQYF.

The CDR3 bases are TGTGCCAGCAGGCTTTTATCCCTCGGACAGGGCGCGACAATGAACACTGAAGCTTTCTTT. Protein sequence: CASRLLSLGQGATMNTEAFF. The V call is TRBV27, the J call TRBJ1-1; 8 nucleotides line up with TRBD1. Germline lookup yields CDR1 MNHEY and CDR2 SMNVEV (reference sequence). This CDR3 is 20 amino acids long. After removal of 6 bases from V and 0 bases from J, the junction contained 21 bases not matched to a gene.

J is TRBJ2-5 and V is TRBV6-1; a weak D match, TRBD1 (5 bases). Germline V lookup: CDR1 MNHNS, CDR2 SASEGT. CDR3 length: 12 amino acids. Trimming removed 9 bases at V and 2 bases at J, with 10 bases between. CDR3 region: CARGHTQETQYF. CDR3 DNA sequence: TGTGCCAGAGGACATACACAAGAGACCCAGTACTTC.

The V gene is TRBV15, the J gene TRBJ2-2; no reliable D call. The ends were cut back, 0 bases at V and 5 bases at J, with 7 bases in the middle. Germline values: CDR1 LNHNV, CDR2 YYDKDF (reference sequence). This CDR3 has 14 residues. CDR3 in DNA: TGTGCCACCAGCAGAGATTTGGCTACCGGGGAGCTGTTTTTT. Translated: CATSRDLATGELFF.

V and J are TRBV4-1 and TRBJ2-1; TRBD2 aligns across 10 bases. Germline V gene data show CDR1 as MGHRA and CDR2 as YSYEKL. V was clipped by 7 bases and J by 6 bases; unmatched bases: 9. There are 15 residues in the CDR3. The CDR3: CASNPTSGLFNEQFF. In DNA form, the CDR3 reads TGCGCCAGCAACCCGACTAGCGGGCTCTTCAATGAGCAGTTCTTC.

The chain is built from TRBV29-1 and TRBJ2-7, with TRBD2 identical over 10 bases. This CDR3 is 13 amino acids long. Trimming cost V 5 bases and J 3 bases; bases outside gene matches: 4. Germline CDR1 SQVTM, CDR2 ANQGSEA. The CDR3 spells CSVLRTSGYEQYF. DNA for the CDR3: TGCAGCGTTCTGAGGACTAGCGGCTACGAGCAGTACTTC.